Below, 5 T cell receptor beta chains from the same sample are listed, as sequenced in a study of early T cells in non-severe SARS-CoV-2 infection. TCRdb independently ran MiXCR on the 5' RACE reads; one entry per CDR3 protein. This table has tens of thousands of distinct CDR3 sequences, less than 20% appearing once. The sample taken for sequencing was whole blood. These receptors were obtained from an adult who was a healthcare worker with PCR-confirmed SARS-CoV-2 infection or an uninfected control (not recorded which).

The table lists this clonotype with a few counts. The V call is TRBV4-1, the J call TRBJ1-2; D might be TRBD1 (5 bases). The ends were cut back, 0 bases at V and 6 bases at J, with 14 bases in the middle. This CDR3 has 15 residues. The germline V gene has CDR1 MGHRA and CDR2 YSYEKL. CDR3 amino acids: CASSQDGAAGDGYTF. The CDR3 DNA reads as TGCGCCAGCAGCCAAGATGGGGCCGCTGGGGATGGCTACACCTTC.

This clonotype was seen many times. The V call is TRBV28, the J call TRBJ2-1; 7 nucleotides match TRBD1. Germline values: CDR1 MDHEN, CDR2 SYDVKM. The CDR3 runs 11 residues. J gave up 8 bases and V 6 bases, and 1 base lay outside the gene matches. The CDR3 DNA reads TGTGCCAGCAGGACAGGGCATGAGCAGTTCTTC. Protein product: CASRTGHEQFF. The full variable domain, its missing parts supplied by reference TRBV28 and TRBJ2-1, is DVKVTQSSRYLVKRTGEKVFLECVQDMDHENMFWYRQDPGLGLRLIYFSYDVKMKEKGDIPEGYSVSREKKERFSLILESASTNQTSMYLCASRTGHEQFFGPGTRLTVL.

The chain joins TRBV29-1 to TRBJ1-2; no clear D gene. Between the trimmed V and J ends, which lost 7 bases and 0 bases, there was a span of 12 bases. The CDR3 runs 13 residues. CDR1 SQVTM and CDR2 ANQGSEA come from the germline V gene. The CDR3 here is CSAGGPPNYGYTF. CDR3 in DNA: TGCAGCGCCGGTGGGCCTCCTAACTATGGCTACACCTTC.

This clonotype occurred a few times. CDR3 in amino acids: CASSPAYGDYNEQFF. DNA of the CDR3: TGTGCCAGCTCACCCGCTTACGGCGACTACAATGAGCAGTTCTTC. The chain joins TRBV18 to TRBJ2-1, with D unclear. The CDR3 is 15 amino acids. Per germline, CDR1 KGHSH and CDR2 LQKENI. Trimming cost V 3 bases and J 3 bases, with 12 bases left between them.

The chain recombines TRBV3-1 with TRBJ1-1; 8 bases align to TRBD1. V trimming: 3 bases; J trimming: 2 bases; junction bases outside the gene matches: 5. The CDR3 spans 15 residues. Germline-derived CDR1 and CDR2 are LGHDT and YNNKEL (reference sequence). CDR3 residues: CASSQGTGGNTEAFF. As DNA, the CDR3 is TGTGCCAGCAGCCAGGGGACAGGAGGAAACACTGAAGCTTTCTTT.